The clone carrying this T cell receptor (beta chain) was detected ten times or more. Antigen unknown. Making TCR cDNA involved 5'RACE template switching, which added UMIs and a universal primer site. TCRdb re-derived calls from the 5' RACE reads in MiXCR, one entry per CDR3 protein. The table has some 350,000 distinct CDR3 sequences, around 4.1% seen once; the top ten hold 24%. V lost 5 bases and J lost 7, with 24 bases in between. This CDR3 contains 16 residues. Per the germline V gene, CDR1 is SQVTM and CDR2 is ANQGSEA. This record belongs to a study of T cells after yellow fever vaccination. Study at large: Preparation used SMART-Seq v4 Ultra Low Input for the low-cell-number fractions.

General study results and limits: In FACS-sorted repertoires, abundant clonotypes from the bulk population could appear as contaminants. Reappearance after the booster was observed for most primary-vaccination clones (roughly 97% CD4, around 90% CD8).

The rearrangement links TRBV29-1 to TRBJ1-5, with D possibly matching TRBD1 (6 bases). The origin of this receptor is a young man who received the YFV17D yellow fever vaccine. Sequenced here: PBMCs, sampled 5 days after the yellow fever booster vaccination. This CDR3 reads CSVSRGTAKGDQPQHF. The CDR3 DNA reads as TGCAGCGTTTCTCGCGGGACCGCGAAGGGGGACCAGCCCCAGCATTTT.